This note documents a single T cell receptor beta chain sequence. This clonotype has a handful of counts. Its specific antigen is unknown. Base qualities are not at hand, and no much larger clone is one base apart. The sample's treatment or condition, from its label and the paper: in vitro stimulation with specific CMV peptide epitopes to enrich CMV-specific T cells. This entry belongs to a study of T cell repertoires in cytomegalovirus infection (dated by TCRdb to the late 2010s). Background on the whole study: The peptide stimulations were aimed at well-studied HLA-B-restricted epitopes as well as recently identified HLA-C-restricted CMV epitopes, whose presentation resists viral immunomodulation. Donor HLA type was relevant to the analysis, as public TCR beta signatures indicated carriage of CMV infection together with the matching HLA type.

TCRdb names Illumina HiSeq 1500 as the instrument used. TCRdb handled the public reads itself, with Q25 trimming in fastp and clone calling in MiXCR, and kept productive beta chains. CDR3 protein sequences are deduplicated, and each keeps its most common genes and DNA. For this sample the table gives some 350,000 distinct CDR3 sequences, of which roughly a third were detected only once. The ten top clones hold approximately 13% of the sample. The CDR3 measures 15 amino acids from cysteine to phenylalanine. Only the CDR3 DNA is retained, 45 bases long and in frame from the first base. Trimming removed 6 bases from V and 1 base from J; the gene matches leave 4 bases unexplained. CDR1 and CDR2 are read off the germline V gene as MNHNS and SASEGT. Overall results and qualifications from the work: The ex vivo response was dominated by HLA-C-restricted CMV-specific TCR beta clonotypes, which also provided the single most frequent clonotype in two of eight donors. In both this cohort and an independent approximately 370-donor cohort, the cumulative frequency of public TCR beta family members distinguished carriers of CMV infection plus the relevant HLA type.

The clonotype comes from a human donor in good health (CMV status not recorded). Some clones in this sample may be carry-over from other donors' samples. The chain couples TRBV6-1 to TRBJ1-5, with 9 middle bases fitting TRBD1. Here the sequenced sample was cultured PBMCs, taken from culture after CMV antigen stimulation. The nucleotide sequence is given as TGTGCCAGCAGGGGGGACAGGGCGAGCAATCAGCCCCAGCATTTT. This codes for CASRGDRASNQPQHF.